A selection of T cell receptor beta chains follows, all from one sample in a study of T cell changes during pregnancy in multiple sclerosis. TCRdb's copy holds only in-frame clones and misses some; the assay was immunoSEQ multiplex PCR. The sample records some 60,000 clones, approximately 90% being singletons. Sample: CD4+ T cells from peripheral blood mononuclear cells, taken in the third trimester of pregnancy. The receptors originated from a female donor with multiple sclerosis, enrolled in a pregnancy study. Each CDR3 is given with its conserved first and last residue. A D gene is named only where the DNA matches it firmly. The size of a clone is reported for some rows only, either as once, few or many, or as a class for expanded clones.

-	TRBV19	many	TRBJ1-2	CASTVYYPGHNYGYTF	TGTGCCAGTACCGTCTACTACCCTGGACACAACTATGGCTACACCTTC
-	TRBV4-3	-	TRBJ2-6	CASSQVSGSGANVLTF	TGCGCCAGCAGCCAAGTCTCCGGCTCTGGGGCCAACGTCCTGACTTTC
TRBD2	TRBV7-2	few	TRBJ2-1	CASSLASGGGWNEQFF	TGTGCCAGCAGCTTAGCGTCTGGCGGGGGGTGGAATGAGCAGTTCTTC
TRBD2	TRBV5-6	-	TRBJ2-3	CASSLERGGPTDTQYF	TGTGCCAGCAGCTTGGAGCGGGGGGGCCCCACAGATACGCAGTATTTT
-	TRBV6-5	-	TRBJ1-2	CASSYSQAIGYTF	TGTGCCAGCAGTTACTCACAGGCCATCGGCTACACCTTC
-	TRBV5-1	-	TRBJ2-5	CASSFVQQETQYF	TGCGCCAGCAGCTTTGTACAGCAGGAGACCCAGTACTTC
TRBD1	TRBV30	-	TRBJ2-4	CAWSDRGPKNIQYF	TGTGCCTGGAGTGACAGGGGCCCTAAAAACATTCAGTACTTC
TRBD2	TRBV10-3	-	TRBJ2-7	CAITPASGYEQYF	TGTGCCATCACCCCGGCTAGCGGCTACGAGCAGTACTTC
TRBD1	TRBV6-6	few	TRBJ1-2	CASRRTGDVVYGYTF	TGTGCCAGCAGGAGGACAGGGGATGTTGTCTATGGCTACACCTTC
-	TRBV7-2	-	TRBJ1-6	CASSLALLSQGSPLHF	TGTGCCAGCAGCTTGGCCCTACTGAGCCAGGGGTCACCCCTCCACTTT
-	TRBV5-1	-	TRBJ1-1	CASSARVRADTEAFF	TGCGCCAGCAGCGCGCGGGTCCGGGCGGACACTGAAGCTTTCTTT
TRBD2	TRBV7-8	once	TRBJ2-3	CASSATSGFNTDTQYF	TGTGCCAGCAGCGCTACTAGCGGGTTTAACACAGATACGCAGTATTTT
-	TRBV29-1	-	TRBJ1-2	CSVGTGFYGYTF	TGCAGCGTTGGAACAGGGTTCTATGGCTACACCTTC
TRBD2	TRBV7-2	-	TRBJ2-1	CASSLAHLAGEYFHNEQFF	TGTGCCAGCAGCTTGGCCCATCTAGCGGGAGAGTATTTCCACAATGAGCAGTTCTTC
TRBD1	TRBV30	-	TRBJ2-7	CASTQGSHEQYF	TGTGCCTCGACACAGGGGAGCCACGAGCAGTACTTC
-	TRBV7-8	-	TRBJ2-2	CASSLGRGPFSGELFF	TGTGCCAGCAGCTTAGGCAGGGGACCATTCTCCGGGGAGCTGTTTTTT
-	TRBV5-1	-	TRBJ1-4	CASSFRGTTEKLFF	TGCGCCAGCAGCTTTAGGGGTACGACGGAAAAACTGTTTTTT
-	TRBV18	-	TRBJ1-1	CASSVTGSVANTEAFF	TGTGCCAGCTCGGTAACAGGGTCAGTGGCGAACACTGAAGCTTTCTTT
-	TRBV5-4	-	TRBJ2-1	CASSLRGTEQFF	TGTGCCAGCAGCTTGAGGGGAACAGAGCAGTTCTTC
TRBD2	TRBV2	-	TRBJ2-5	CASRPGLGLSETQYF	TGTGCCAGCAGGCCGGGACTAGGGCTTTCAGAGACCCAGTACTTC
-	TRBV7-9	-	TRBJ2-3	CASSLDLRTDTQYF	TGTGCCAGCAGCTTAGACTTGCGCACAGATACGCAGTATTTT
TRBD2	TRBV7-8	-	TRBJ2-7	CASSLAEALAGDVASYEQYF	TGTGCCAGCAGCTTAGCGGAGGCTCTAGCGGGAGACGTAGCTTCCTACGAGCAGTACTTC
-	TRBV7-6	-	TRBJ2-1	CASSLSLWTAEQFF	TGTGCCAGCAGCTTATCGCTCTGGACTGCGGAGCAGTTCTTC
-	TRBV7-6	-	TRBJ1-1	CASSLGQDLPEAFF	TGTGCCAGCAGCTTAGGCCAGGACTTACCTGAAGCTTTCTTT